Listed below are T cell receptor beta chains from one sample, sequenced in a study of blood T cell repertoires in COVID-19. Data came from immunoSEQ multiplex PCR; TCRdb stores just in-frame clones and leaves some out. Among roughly 150,000 clones listed, under 90% were seen once. The specimen was peripheral blood. These receptors were taken from a woman of 80 years or more with acute or convalescent COVID-19. The CDR3 runs from the conserved cysteine through the conserved F or W. The D gene is left open where the match is weak. Only part of the rows carry a size: once, few, many, or a class if the clone is expanded.

CDR3 protein | CDR3 DNA | J gene | D gene | V gene | clone size
CASSIGTGFGNEQYF | TGTGCCAGTAGTATAGGGACAGGGTTCGGCAACGAGCAGTACTTC | TRBJ2-7 | TRBD1 | TRBV19 | once
CASSLEGLAELEQFF | TGCGCCAGCAGCTTGGAAGGACTAGCGGAACTTGAGCAGTTCTTC | TRBJ2-1 | TRBD2 | TRBV5-1 | once
CASSTRGSEGNQPQHF | TGTGCCAGCAGCACCCGGGGAAGCGAGGGCAATCAGCCCCAGCATTTT | TRBJ1-5 | NA | TRBV21-1 | NA
CASSKTGDLYEQYF | TGTGCCAGCAGCAAGACAGGGGATCTCTACGAGCAGTACTTC | TRBJ2-7 | TRBD1 | TRBV7-2 | few
CASSYSAGGASQPQHF | TGTGCCAGCAGTTACTCCGCTGGAGGCGCGAGTCAGCCCCAGCATTTT | TRBJ1-5 | NA | TRBV6-2/TRBV6-3 | NA
CASTPQRTNTGELFF | TGTGCCAGCACGCCACAGAGAACGAACACCGGGGAGCTGTTTTTT | TRBJ2-2 | NA | TRBV2 | NA
CASSGQGTGQYF | TGTGCCAGCAGCGGACAGGGTACCGGGCAGTACTTC | TRBJ2-7 | TRBD1 | TRBV6-5 | NA
CAWSPSGSSYNEQFF | TGTGCCTGGAGTCCTAGCGGGAGCTCCTACAATGAGCAGTTCTTC | TRBJ2-1 | TRBD2 | TRBV30 | NA
CARSSRDPLSYGYTF | TGTGCCAGAAGCTCCCGGGATCCTCTCAGCTATGGCTACACCTTC | TRBJ1-2 | NA | TRBV5-3 | NA
CASSFLGQVATEAFF | TGCGCCAGCAGCTTTCTTGGACAGGTAGCCACTGAAGCTTTCTTT | TRBJ1-1 | TRBD1 | TRBV5-1 | NA
CASSWPGLAGGTDTQYF | TGTGCCAGCAGTTGGCCGGGACTAGCGGGGGGCACAGATACGCAGTATTTT | TRBJ2-3 | TRBD2 | TRBV28 | many
CASSLASGKHTDTQYF | TGTGCCAGCAGCTTAGCTAGCGGGAAGCACACAGATACGCAGTATTTT | TRBJ2-3 | TRBD2 | TRBV11-3 | once
CSAGTGVYEQYF | TGCAGCGCCGGGACAGGAGTCTACGAGCAGTACTTC | TRBJ2-7 | TRBD1 | TRBV29-1 | NA
CAWSVYRRGYGYTF | TGTGCCTGGAGTGTGTACAGGAGGGGCTATGGCTACACCTTC | TRBJ1-2 | NA | TRBV30 | once
CAWNRGQGYGYTF | TGTGCCTGGAACAGGGGGCAGGGGTATGGCTACACCTTC | TRBJ1-2 | TRBD1 | TRBV30 | NA
CSVDTGVNTEAFF | TGCAGCGTTGATACAGGGGTGAACACTGAAGCTTTCTTT | TRBJ1-1 | TRBD1 | TRBV29-1 | NA
CASGLVQGQAYSPLHF | TGTGCTAGTGGTTTGGTACAGGGGCAAGCTTATTCACCCCTCCACTTT | TRBJ1-6 | TRBD1 | TRBV12-5 | once
CASSLGGTGAGNTIYF | TGTGCCAGCAGCTTAGGAGGGACAGGGGCTGGAAACACCATATATTTT | TRBJ1-3 | TRBD1 | TRBV7-9 | NA
CASSWTTGFGGTDTQYF | TGTGCCAGCAGCTGGACGACAGGGTTTGGTGGCACAGATACGCAGTATTTT | TRBJ2-3 | TRBD1 | TRBV5-6 | NA
CASSLLQGAAGELFF | TGTGCCAGCAGCCTACTACAGGGGGCTGCCGGGGAGCTGTTTTTT | TRBJ2-2 | TRBD1 | TRBV7-9 | NA
CASSLLLYNSPLHF | TGTGCCAGCAGCCTACTTCTTTATAATTCACCCCTCCACTTT | TRBJ1-6 | NA | TRBV7-9 | NA
CASRDREHQPQHF | TGTGCCAGCAGAGACAGGGAACATCAGCCCCAGCATTTT | TRBJ1-5 | TRBD1 | TRBV6-5 | NA
CASSKRQGAPLGEQYF | TGTGCCAGCAGCAAGAGACAGGGGGCGCCTTTAGGGGAGCAGTACTTC | TRBJ2-7 | NA | TRBV21-1 | NA
CASTTGWAPNTEAFF | TGTGCCAGCACCACGGGATGGGCTCCGAACACTGAAGCTTTCTTT | TRBJ1-1 | NA | TRBV5-6 | once
CATSTGEDTEAFF | TGTGCCACCAGCACGGGGGAGGACACTGAAGCTTTCTTT | TRBJ1-1 | NA | TRBV15 | NA
CASSSGQDNTEAFF | TGCGCCAGCAGCTCGGGACAGGATAACACTGAAGCTTTCTTT | TRBJ1-1 | TRBD1 | TRBV5-1 | NA
CASSEVRQADEQFF | TGTGCCAGCTCAGAAGTCCGACAGGCGGATGAGCAGTTCTTC | TRBJ2-1 | NA | TRBV18 | NA
CASSSIGRRKLFF | TGTGCCAGCAGCTCCATAGGGCGGAGGAAACTGTTTTTT | TRBJ1-4 | NA | TRBV6-5 | once
CASSSIATSTDTQYF | TGTGCCAGCAGTTCGATTGCCACTAGCACAGATACGCAGTATTTT | TRBJ2-3 | NA | TRBV6-5 | NA
CASSLDPGQGANEQFF | TGTGCCAGCAGCTTAGACCCGGGACAGGGGGCCAATGAGCAGTTCTTC | TRBJ2-1 | TRBD1 | TRBV11-2 | NA
CAISEDRGIWQPQHF | TGTGCCATCAGTGAAGACAGGGGGATCTGGCAGCCCCAGCATTTT | TRBJ1-5 | TRBD1 | TRBV10-3 | few
CASSSQGVGNQPQHF | TGTGCCAGCAGCTCACAGGGGGTGGGCAATCAGCCCCAGCATTTT | TRBJ1-5 | TRBD1 | TRBV5-6 | NA
CASSTLQGSNSPLHF | TGTGCCAGCAGTACTCTACAGGGATCTAATTCACCCCTCCACTTT | TRBJ1-6 | NA | TRBV6-5 | NA